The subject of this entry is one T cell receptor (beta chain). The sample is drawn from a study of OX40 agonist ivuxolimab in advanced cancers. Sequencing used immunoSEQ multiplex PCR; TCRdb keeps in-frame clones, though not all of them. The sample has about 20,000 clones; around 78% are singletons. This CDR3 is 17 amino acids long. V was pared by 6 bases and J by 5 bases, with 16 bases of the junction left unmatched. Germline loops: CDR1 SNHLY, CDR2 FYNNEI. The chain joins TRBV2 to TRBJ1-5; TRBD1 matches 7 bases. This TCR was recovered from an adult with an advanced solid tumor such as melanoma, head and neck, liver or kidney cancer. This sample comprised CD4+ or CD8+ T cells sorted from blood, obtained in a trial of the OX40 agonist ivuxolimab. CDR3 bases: TGTGCCAGCAGCCCGAGGGGGCAGGGCTTTAGTCATCAGCCCCAGCATTTT. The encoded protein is CASSPRGQGFSHQPQHF.